What follows are 12 T cell receptor beta chains derived from one specimen sequenced in a study of T-cell memory formation after mild COVID-19. TCRdb re-called the 5' RACE reads with MiXCR, one entry per CDR3 protein. The data hold about 340,000 distinct CDR3 sequences, with around 14% observed a single time. The sample consisted of PBMCs or a T cell subset sorted from them (not recorded which). The receptors stem from a man aged 18-30 years who had mild COVID-19 (a few samples of this study predate the infection). Cell type and time point are not known.

This clonotype appeared a few times. V usage is TRBV3-1 and J usage is TRBJ2-5, with a tentative D call TRBD2 (6 bases). Germline CDR1 is LGHDT and CDR2 is YNNKEL (reference sequence). V was cut by 4 bases and J by 1 base, with 13 bases left in between. The CDR3 is 15 amino acids. This CDR3 is CASSPLTGGQETQYF. The CDR3 bases are TGTGCCAGCAGCCCATTGACCGGGGGCCAAGAGACCCAGTACTTC.

CDR3 bases: TGCAGCGTTGCAGGGCACCCCTCTGGGGCCAACGTCCTGACTTTC. Translation: CSVAGHPSGANVLTF. The genes are TRBV29-1 and TRBJ2-6; maybe TRBD1 (5 bases). CDR1 is SQVTM and CDR2 is ANQGSEA in the germline V gene. Trimming removed 4 bases from V and 0 bases from J, with 10 bases in between. The CDR3 contains 15 residues.

The chain carries TRBV28 and TRBJ2-1; D may match TRBD1 or TRBD2 (5 bases each). This CDR3 region has 16 residues. Between the trimmed V and J ends, which lost 6 bases and 2 bases, there was a span of 17 bases. Germline CDR1 MDHEN, CDR2 SYDVKM. CDR3 loop: CASSTGQRGTYNEQFF. The CDR3 DNA follows: TGTGCCAGCAGCACCGGACAAAGAGGGACCTACAATGAGCAGTTCTTC.

The V and J genes are TRBV5-1 and TRBJ2-2; either TRBD1 or TRBD2 may fit D (5 bases each). The CDR3 length is 16 residues. V was pared by 0 bases and J by 6 bases, with 15 bases between. Per the germline V gene, CDR1 is SGHRS and CDR2 is YFSETQ. The CDR3 DNA reads TGCGCCAGCAGCTTGGACGGGGCGGGTAGCGCCGGGGAGCTGTTTTTT. Protein sequence: CASSLDGAGSAGELFF.

The V and J genes are TRBV23-1 and TRBJ1-1, with 7 nucleotides matching TRBD1. TRBV23-1 is identified as an open reading frame with a role that is uncertain. The ends lost 3 bases at V and 5 bases at J; junction bases unmatched: 9. This CDR3 has 15 residues. The CDR3, as DNA: TGCGCCAGCAGTCAGCCGACAGGGCTGCGGACTGAAGCTTTCTTT. Translated: CASSQPTGLRTEAFF.

This clonotype has just a few counts. The chain combines TRBV5-1 with TRBJ2-5; TRBD2 matches 11 bases. After removal of 3 bases from V and 5 bases from J, the junction contained 12 bases not matched to a gene. This CDR3 is 17 amino acids long. The germline V gene has CDR1 SGHRS and CDR2 YFSETQ. CDR3 nucleotide sequence: TGCGCCAGCAGCTCGGGGGAGTTGACTAGCGGGGTTGAGACCCAGTACTTC. This translates into CASSSGELTSGVETQYF.

This clonotype was picked up many times. This sequence joins TRBV7-2 and TRBJ2-1; 8 bases match TRBD1. The CDR3 loop spans 15 amino acids. V shed 4 bases and J 7 bases; nucleotides not matched to a gene: 9. Germline V CDR1 and CDR2: SGHTA, FQGNSA. The CDR3 DNA reads TGTGCCAGCAGCTCCCGGACAGGGATAGTTAATGAGCAGTTCTTC. Translating it yields CASSSRTGIVNEQFF.

The sample holds many counts of this clonotype. The chain uses TRBV7-8 and TRBJ2-3, with 11 positions matching TRBD2. Germline V lookup: CDR1 SGHVS, CDR2 FQNEAQ. The CDR3 is 16 amino acids. Unmatched junction bases numbered 4, after V lost 1 base and J lost 4 bases. CDR3 DNA: TGTGCCAGCAGCTTAGTAGGACTAGCGGGTCCAGATACGCAGTATTTT. This encodes CASSLVGLAGPDTQYF.

Only a few counts were recorded for this clonotype. This chain links TRBV2 with TRBJ2-1, with D possibly being TRBD2 (6 bases). The CDR3 runs to 14 residues. CDR1 SNHLY and CDR2 FYNNEI come from the germline V gene. Trimming left V 6 bases short and J 0 bases short, with 9 bases between. In nucleotides, the CDR3 is TGTGCCAGCAGGACCGGGGGCTCCTACAATGAGCAGTTCTTC. Residues: CASRTGGSYNEQFF.

The chain has TRBV9 and TRBJ2-5, with D possibly matching TRBD2 (7 bases). The CDR3 loop spans 13 amino acids. Germline CDR1 is SGDLS and CDR2 is YYNGEE. V shed 2 bases and J shed 9 bases, with 14 bases lying between them. The CDR3 loop is CASSVGGRGPQYF. The DNA of the CDR3 is TGTGCCAGCAGCGTCGGGGGGCGTGGACCCCAGTACTTC.

V and J are TRBV6-6 and TRBJ2-7, with 8 positions matching TRBD1. The trim removed 4 bases at V and 5 bases at J, leaving 4 bases unmatched. The CDR3 runs 13 residues. Per germline, CDR1 MNHNY and CDR2 SVGAGI (reference sequence). In DNA form, the CDR3 reads TGTGCCAGCAGTTTCGTCAGGGGGCACGAGCAGTACGTC. It codes for CASSFVRGHEQYV.

V is TRBV20-1 and J is TRBJ1-2, with D unresolved. This CDR3 contains 14 residues. Trimming removed 6 bases at V and 4 bases at J, with 18 bases between. Germline V gives CDR1 DFQATT, CDR2 SNEGSKA (reference sequence). The CDR3 region is CSAVPGDLGYGYTF. Here the CDR3 DNA reads TGCAGTGCGGTACCGGGAGACCTAGGCTATGGCTACACCTTC.